A selection of T cell receptor beta chains follows, all from one sample in a study of cytomegalovirus exposure and HLA in healthy donors. Method: immunoSEQ multiplex PCR; TCRdb's copy keeps in-frame clones and lacks some. The sample has some 150,000 clones; around 79% are singletons. The sequencing sample was made of PBMCs. Receptor source: a male donor in good health and CMV-seronegative. Both conserved end residues are part of each CDR3. Fields, in order: J gene, D gene, V gene, CDR3 protein, CDR3 DNA. A D gene is named only where the DNA matches it firmly.

j_call: TRBJ1-2; d_call: TRBD1; v_call: TRBV5-1; cdr3_aa: CASNLRGPSDGYTF; cdr3_nt: TGCGCCAGCAATTTGAGGGGGCCTTCGGATGGCTACACCTTC
j_call: TRBJ1-1; d_call: .; v_call: TRBV5-6; cdr3_aa: CASSLVTRVWYGEAFF; cdr3_nt: TGTGCCAGCAGCTTGGTCACCAGGGTCTGGTATGGTGAAGCTTTCTTT
j_call: TRBJ1-1; d_call: .; v_call: TRBV5-1; cdr3_aa: CASSLAAGSGVNTEAFF; cdr3_nt: TGCGCCAGCAGCTTGGCAGCGGGTTCCGGGGTGAACACTGAAGCTTTCTTT
j_call: TRBJ1-2; d_call: .; v_call: TRBV7-9; cdr3_aa: CASSLETRHGYTF; cdr3_nt: TGTGCCAGCAGCTTAGAGACAAGACATGGCTACACCTTC
j_call: TRBJ2-7; d_call: TRBD2; v_call: TRBV5-1; cdr3_aa: CASSSHLAGVSRPPYEQYF; cdr3_nt: TGCGCCAGCAGCTCACACCTAGCGGGAGTTTCGCGTCCCCCCTACGAGCAGTACTTC
j_call: TRBJ1-4; d_call: TRBD1; v_call: TRBV5-1; cdr3_aa: CASSLLTGGGEKLFF; cdr3_nt: TGCGCCAGCAGCTTGTTGACAGGGGGCGGCGAAAAACTGTTTTTT
j_call: TRBJ1-5; d_call: TRBD1; v_call: TRBV30; cdr3_aa: CAWSRQGPDWRNQPQHF; cdr3_nt: TGTGCCTGGAGTCGACAGGGTCCAGACTGGCGCAATCAGCCCCAGCATTTT
j_call: TRBJ2-1; d_call: TRBD2; v_call: TRBV18; cdr3_aa: CASSPSSGRSSSYNEQFF; cdr3_nt: TGTGCCAGCTCACCGTCTAGCGGGAGGTCCAGCTCCTACAATGAGCAGTTCTTC
j_call: TRBJ2-5; d_call: TRBD1; v_call: TRBV7-2; cdr3_aa: CASTPSFRGETQYF; cdr3_nt: TGTGCCAGCACCCCATCCTTCAGGGGGGAGACCCAGTACTTC
j_call: TRBJ2-3; d_call: TRBD2; v_call: TRBV6-4; cdr3_aa: CASSDSYGGAGTDTQYF; cdr3_nt: TGTGCCAGCAGTGACTCTTACGGGGGGGCCGGGACAGATACGCAGTATTTT
j_call: TRBJ1-2; d_call: TRBD1; v_call: TRBV6-6; cdr3_aa: CASSYLDRDGGYTF; cdr3_nt: TGTGCCAGCAGTTACCTGGACAGGGACGGAGGCTACACCTTC
j_call: TRBJ2-5; d_call: TRBD2; v_call: TRBV6-6; cdr3_aa: CASSYSTSGEEQYF; cdr3_nt: TGTGCCAGCAGTTACTCGACTAGCGGGGAAGAGCAGTACTTC
j_call: TRBJ1-1; d_call: TRBD1; v_call: TRBV19; cdr3_aa: CASSPGQLNTEAFF; cdr3_nt: TGTGCCAGTAGCCCGGGACAGCTGAACACTGAAGCTTTCTTT
j_call: TRBJ2-7; d_call: .; v_call: TRBV2; cdr3_aa: CASSVPDSSSYEQYF; cdr3_nt: TGTGCCAGCTCAGTACCGGACAGTTCCTCCTACGAGCAGTACTTC
j_call: TRBJ2-7; d_call: .; v_call: TRBV18; cdr3_aa: CASSYSSGDEQYF; cdr3_nt: TGTGCCAGCTCCTATTCCTCAGGGGACGAGCAGTACTTC
j_call: TRBJ2-7; d_call: .; v_call: TRBV30; cdr3_aa: CAWTVGSYEQYF; cdr3_nt: TGTGCCTGGACGGTTGGCTCCTACGAGCAGTACTTC